The clone carrying this T cell receptor (beta chain) appeared a few times. Its target is unknown. Germline loops: CDR1 SGHNT, CDR2 YYREEE (reference sequence). The CDR3 extends over 13 amino acids. Trimming shortened V by 4 bases and J by 0 bases, and 8 bases separated the two germline ends. This entry is derived from a study of cytomegalovirus exposure and HLA in healthy donors. The PCR contained 60 Vbeta and 13 Jbeta primers. As handled by the study authors: In a later analysis, around 12 million of 65 million to 80 million unique beta chains occurred in at least two donors. Using immunoSEQ multiplex PCR, the repertoire was profiled, and TCRdb retains in-frame clones only, with some absent. D and trimming were read from the DNA, whereas the V and J calls and clone size are those reported in that table. The table shows some 120,000 clones, with 80% occurring only once. Findings and limits, study-wide: Associated with HLA alleles at 0.05 false discovery rate in a later analysis were fewer than 20,000 TCR beta sequences.

The rearrangement links TRBV5-4 to TRBJ2-7; D is undetermined. Sequencing used PBMCs. This TCR came from a man aged 30 to 39 in good health and CMV-seronegative. The CDR3 sequence: CASSISSSYEQYF. CDR3 nucleotide sequence: TGTGCCAGCAGCATAAGTAGCTCCTACGAGCAGTACTTC.